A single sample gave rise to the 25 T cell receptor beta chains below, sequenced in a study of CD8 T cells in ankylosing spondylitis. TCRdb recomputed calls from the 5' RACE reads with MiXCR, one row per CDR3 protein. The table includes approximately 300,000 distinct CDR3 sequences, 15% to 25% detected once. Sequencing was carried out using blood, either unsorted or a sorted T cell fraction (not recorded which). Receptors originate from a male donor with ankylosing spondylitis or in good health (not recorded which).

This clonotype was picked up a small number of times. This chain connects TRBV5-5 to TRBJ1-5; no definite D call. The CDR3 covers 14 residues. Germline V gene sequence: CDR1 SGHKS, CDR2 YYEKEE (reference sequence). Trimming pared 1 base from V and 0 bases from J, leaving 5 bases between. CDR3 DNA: TGTGCCAGCAGCTTGTTGGGTAGCAATCAGCCCCAGCATTTT. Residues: CASSLLGSNQPQHF.

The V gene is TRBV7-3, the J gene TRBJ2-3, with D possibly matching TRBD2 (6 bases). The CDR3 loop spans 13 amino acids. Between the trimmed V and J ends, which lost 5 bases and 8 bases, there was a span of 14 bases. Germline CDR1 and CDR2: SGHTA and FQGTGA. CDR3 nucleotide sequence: TGTGCCAGCAGCCCCGCGGGACCTTCTACGCAGTATTTT. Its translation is CASSPAGPSTQYF.

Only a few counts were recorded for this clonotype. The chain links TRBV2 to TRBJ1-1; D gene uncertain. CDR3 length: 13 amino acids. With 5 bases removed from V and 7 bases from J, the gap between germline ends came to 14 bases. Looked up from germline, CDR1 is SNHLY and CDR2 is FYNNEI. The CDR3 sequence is CASSHKTGYEAFF. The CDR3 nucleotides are TGTGCCAGCAGTCACAAAACCGGATATGAAGCTTTCTTT.

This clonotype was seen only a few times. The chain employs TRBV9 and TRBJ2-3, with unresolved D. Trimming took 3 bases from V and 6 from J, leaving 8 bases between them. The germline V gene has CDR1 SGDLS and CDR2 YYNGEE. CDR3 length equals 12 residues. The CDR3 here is CASSATDDTQYF. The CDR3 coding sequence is TGTGCCAGCAGCGCGACTGACGATACGCAGTATTTT.

The CDR3 sequence is CAISAQLAGSSTDTQYF. The CDR3 bases are TGTGCCATCAGTGCGCAACTAGCGGGGAGTAGCACAGATACGCAGTATTTT. This chain connects TRBV10-3 to TRBJ2-3, with 10 bases fitting TRBD2. V lost 4 bases to trimming and J lost 0 bases; unmatched junction nucleotides: 7. In germline, CDR1 is ENHRY, CDR2 SYGVKD. The CDR3 has 17 amino acids.

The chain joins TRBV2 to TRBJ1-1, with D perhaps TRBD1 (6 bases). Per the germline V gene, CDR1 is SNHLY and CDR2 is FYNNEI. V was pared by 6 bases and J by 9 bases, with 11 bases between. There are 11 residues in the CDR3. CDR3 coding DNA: TGTGCCAGCAGCAGGGGCTCCAAAGCTTTCTTT. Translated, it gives CASSRGSKAFF.

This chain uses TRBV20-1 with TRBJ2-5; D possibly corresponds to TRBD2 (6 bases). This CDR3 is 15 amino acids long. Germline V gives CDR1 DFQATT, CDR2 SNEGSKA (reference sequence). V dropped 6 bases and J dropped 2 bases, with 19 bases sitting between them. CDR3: CSAPPAGTLQETQYF. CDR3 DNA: TGCAGTGCCCCCCCCGCCGGGACTCTACAAGAGACCCAGTACTTC.

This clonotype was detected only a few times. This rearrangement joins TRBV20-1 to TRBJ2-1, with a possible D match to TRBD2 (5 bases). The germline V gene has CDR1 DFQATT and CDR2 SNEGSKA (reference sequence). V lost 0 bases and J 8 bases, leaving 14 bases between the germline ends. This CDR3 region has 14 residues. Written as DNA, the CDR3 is TGCAGTGCTAGAGACCCTAGCTCCCCCGATGAGCAGTTCTTC. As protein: CSARDPSSPDEQFF.

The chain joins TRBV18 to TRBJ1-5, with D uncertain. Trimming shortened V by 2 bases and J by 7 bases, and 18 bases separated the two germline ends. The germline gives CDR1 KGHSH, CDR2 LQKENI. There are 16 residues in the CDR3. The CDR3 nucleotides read TGTGCCAGCTCACCAGGGAGCCCCGCGGCAGGACAGCCCCAGCATTTT. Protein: CASSPGSPAAGQPQHF.

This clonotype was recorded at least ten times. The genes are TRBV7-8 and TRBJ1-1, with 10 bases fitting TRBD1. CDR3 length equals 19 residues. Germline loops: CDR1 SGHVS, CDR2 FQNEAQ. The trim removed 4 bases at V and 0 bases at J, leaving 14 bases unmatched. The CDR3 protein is CASSSPRQGAYLMNTEAFF. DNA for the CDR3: TGTGCCAGCAGCTCCCCCCGACAGGGGGCCTACTTAATGAACACTGAAGCTTTCTTT.

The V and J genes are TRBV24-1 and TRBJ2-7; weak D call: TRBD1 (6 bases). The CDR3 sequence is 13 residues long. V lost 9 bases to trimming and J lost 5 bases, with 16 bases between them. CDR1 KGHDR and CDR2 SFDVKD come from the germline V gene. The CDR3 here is CATREQGGDEQYV. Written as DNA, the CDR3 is TGTGCCACCCGAGAACAGGGTGGTGACGAGCAGTACGTC.

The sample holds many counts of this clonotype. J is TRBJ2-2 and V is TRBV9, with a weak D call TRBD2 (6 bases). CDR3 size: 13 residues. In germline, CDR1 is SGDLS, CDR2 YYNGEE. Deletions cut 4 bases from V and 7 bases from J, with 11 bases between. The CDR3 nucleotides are TGTGCCAGCAGCCCCGTGGGGGGCGGGGAGCTGTTTTTT. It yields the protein CASSPVGGGELFF.

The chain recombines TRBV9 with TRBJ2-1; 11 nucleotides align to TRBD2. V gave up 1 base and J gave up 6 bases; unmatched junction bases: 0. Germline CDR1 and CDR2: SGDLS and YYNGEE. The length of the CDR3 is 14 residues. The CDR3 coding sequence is TGTGCCAGCAGCGTACTAGCGGGAGGCAATGAGCAGTTCTTC. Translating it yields CASSVLAGGNEQFF.

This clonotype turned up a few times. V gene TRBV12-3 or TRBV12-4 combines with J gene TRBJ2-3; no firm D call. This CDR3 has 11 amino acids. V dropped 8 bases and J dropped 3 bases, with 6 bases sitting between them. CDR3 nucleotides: TGTGCCAGCGCCTTTACAGATACGCAGTATTTT. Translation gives CASAFTDTQYF.

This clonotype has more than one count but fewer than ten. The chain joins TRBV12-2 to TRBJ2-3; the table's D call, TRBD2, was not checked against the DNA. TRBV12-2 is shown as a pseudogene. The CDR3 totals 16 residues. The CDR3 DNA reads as TGTGCAAGTCGCTTAGAAGCGGGAGGGCCTTGGGATACGCAGTATTTT. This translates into CASRLEAGGPWDTQYF.

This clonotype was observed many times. The CDR3, as DNA: TGTGCCAGCAGCCCGGGACCACGGGGCTACACCTTC. As protein: CASSPGPRGYTF. The chain has TRBV6-5 and TRBJ1-2; weak D call: TRBD1 (5 bases). Germline CDR1 is MNHEY and CDR2 is SVGAGI. This CDR3 spans 12 amino acids. V lost 6 bases to trimming and J lost 8 bases, with 13 bases between them.

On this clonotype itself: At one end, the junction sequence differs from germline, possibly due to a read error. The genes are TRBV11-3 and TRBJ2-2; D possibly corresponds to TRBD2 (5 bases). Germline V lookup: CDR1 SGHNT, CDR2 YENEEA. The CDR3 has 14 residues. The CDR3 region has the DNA TGTACCAGCAGCTTAGAAACGGGGACCGGGGAGCTGTTTTTT. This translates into CTSSLETGTGELFF.

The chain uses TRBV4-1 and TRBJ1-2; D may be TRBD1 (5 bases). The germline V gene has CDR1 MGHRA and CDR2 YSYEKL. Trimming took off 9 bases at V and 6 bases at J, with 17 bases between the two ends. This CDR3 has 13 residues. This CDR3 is CASGSGTPNGYTF. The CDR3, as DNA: TGCGCCAGTGGTTCGGGGACCCCGAATGGCTACACCTTC.

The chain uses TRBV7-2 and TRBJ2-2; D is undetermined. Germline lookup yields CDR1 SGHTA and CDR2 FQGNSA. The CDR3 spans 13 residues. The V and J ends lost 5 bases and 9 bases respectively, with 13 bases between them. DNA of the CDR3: TGTGCCAGCAGCCCCCGACCTGATCGGGAGCTGTTTTTT. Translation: CASSPRPDRELFF.

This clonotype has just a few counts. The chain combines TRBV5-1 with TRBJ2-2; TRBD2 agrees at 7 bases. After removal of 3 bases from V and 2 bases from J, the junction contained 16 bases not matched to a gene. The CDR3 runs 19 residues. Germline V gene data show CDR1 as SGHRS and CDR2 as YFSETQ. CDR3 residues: CASSSPPGAGAGNTGELFF. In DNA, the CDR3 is TGCGCCAGCAGCTCCCCCCCCGGGGCGGGAGCGGGCAACACCGGGGAGCTGTTTTTT.

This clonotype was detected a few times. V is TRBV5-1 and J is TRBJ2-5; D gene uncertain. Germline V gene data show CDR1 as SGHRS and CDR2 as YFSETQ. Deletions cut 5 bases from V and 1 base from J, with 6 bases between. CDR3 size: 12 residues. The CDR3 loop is CASRVVQETQYF. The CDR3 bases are TGCGCCAGCAGGGTCGTCCAAGAGACCCAGTACTTC. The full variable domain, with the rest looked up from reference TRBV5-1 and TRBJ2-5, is KAGVTQTPRYLIKTRGQQVTLSCSPISGHRSVSWYQQTPGQGLQFLFEYFSETQRNKGNFPGRFSGRQFSNSRSEMNVSTLELGDSALYLCASRVVQETQYFGPGTRLLVL.

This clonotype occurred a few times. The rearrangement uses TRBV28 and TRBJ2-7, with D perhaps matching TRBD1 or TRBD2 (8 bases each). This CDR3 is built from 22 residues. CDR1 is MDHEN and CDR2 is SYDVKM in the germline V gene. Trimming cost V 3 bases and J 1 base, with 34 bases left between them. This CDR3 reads CASSFPDREVSGKDKGSYEQYV. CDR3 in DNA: TGTGCCAGCAGTTTTCCGGACAGGGAGGTTAGCGGGAAAGACAAGGGTTCCTACGAGCAGTACGTC.

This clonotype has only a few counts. CDR3 region: CASSTHKSSYNEQFF. DNA of the CDR3: TGCGCCAGCAGCACCCACAAGAGCTCCTACAATGAGCAGTTCTTC. This chain links TRBV5-1 with TRBJ2-1; D ambiguous. V was clipped by 4 bases and J by 0 bases, with 11 bases between them. This CDR3 is 15 amino acids long. CDR1 and CDR2 (germline): SGHRS, YFSETQ. Drawing the rest from reference TRBV5-1 and TRBJ2-1, the complete variable domain is KAGVTQTPRYLIKTRGQQVTLSCSPISGHRSVSWYQQTPGQGLQFLFEYFSETQRNKGNFPGRFSGRQFSNSRSEMNVSTLELGDSALYLCASSTHKSSYNEQFFGPGTRLTVL.

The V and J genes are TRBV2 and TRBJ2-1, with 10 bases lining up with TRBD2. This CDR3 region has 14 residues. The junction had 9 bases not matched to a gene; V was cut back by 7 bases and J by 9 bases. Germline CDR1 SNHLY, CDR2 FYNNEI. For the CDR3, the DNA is TGTGCCAGCAACGGAGCGGGGGGGCTAACTGAGCAGTTCTTC. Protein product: CASNGAGGLTEQFF.

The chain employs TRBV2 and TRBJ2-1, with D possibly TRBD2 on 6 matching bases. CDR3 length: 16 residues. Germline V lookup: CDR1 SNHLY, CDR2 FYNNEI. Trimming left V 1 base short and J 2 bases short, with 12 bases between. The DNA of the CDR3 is TGTGCCAGCAGTGAAGACGGGGGACCACCCTACAATGAGCAGTTCTTC. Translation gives CASSEDGGPPYNEQFF.